Sequencing of this T cell receptor (beta chain) was carried out in a study of cytomegalovirus exposure and HLA in healthy donors. The CDR3 spans 13 residues. Per the germline V gene, CDR1 is SEHNR and CDR2 is FQNEAQ (reference sequence). Trimming pared 1 base from V and 3 bases from J, leaving 5 bases between. Produced via immunoSEQ multiplex PCR; TCRdb's table is partial and in-frame only. The data hold 120,000 or so clones, with approximately 91% observed a single time. The receptor's source is a man aged 25-40 years in good health and CMV-seronegative. The rearrangement links TRBV7-9 to TRBJ2-3; possible D gene TRBD2, 5 bases. Sequencing was done on a sample of PBMCs. The CDR3 loop reads CASSLGETDTQYF. DNA for the CDR3: TGTGCCAGCAGCTTAGGGGAGACAGATACGCAGTATTTT.